This TCR beta chain stems from a study of molecular identifiers for immune sequencing clone quantification. Notes on the study in general: Clones above 20 RNA copies held over 97% of effector molecules, under 1% in naive cells.

Only a few counts were recorded for this clonotype. Its antigen is unknown. TCRdb recomputed calls from the PCR reads with MiXCR, one row per CDR3 protein. Of approximately 550,000 distinct CDR3 sequences listed, 20% to 25% are singletons. Preparation of naive CD8 libraries involved about 19,000 to 1,100,000 sorted cells and 10%, 30% or 50% RNA. Naive CD8 T cells were sorted, and the gate applied was CD8+CD4-CCR7+CD45RA+. The CDR3 has 12 amino acids. Between the trimmed V and J ends, which lost 5 bases and 10 bases, there was a span of 12 bases. Germline lookup yields CDR1 SEHNR and CDR2 FQNEAQ (reference sequence).

The sequence came from a human donor in good health. Some libraries in this study had Jurkat cell RNA spiked in. The chain recombines TRBV7-9 with TRBJ2-1, with unresolved D. Sequenced material: naive CD8+ T cells from blood, with Jurkat cell RNA spiked in. Subset meaning: FACS-sorted CD8+CD4-CCR7+CD45RA+ naive T cells. CDR3 DNA: TGTGCCAGCAGCCCTCCCCTGACGGAGCAGTTCTTC. Translation gives CASSPPLTEQFF.